The 26 T cell receptor beta chains given below trace back to one sample, sequenced in a study of metastatic and nonmetastatic thyroid tumors. Treatment of any kind had been given to no patient before thyroid surgery. Through MiXCR, TCRdb re-clonotyped the PCR reads. The sample gives about 41,000 clones, roughly 26% of which show up once; about 15% is in the top ten. The sequenced sample was tumor tissue. The receptors derive from a female donor with papillary thyroid cancer or a benign thyroid nodule (not recorded which). Some clones in this sample may be carry-over from other donors' samples.

The chain links TRBV11-2 to TRBJ1-2; possible D gene TRBD1, 6 bases. Germline CDR1 and CDR2: SGHAT and FQNNGV. The CDR3 spans 16 residues. Trimming took 5 bases from V and 2 from J, leaving 18 bases between them. CDR3 sequence: CASSPGTNTPNYGYTF. As DNA, the CDR3 is TGTGCCAGCAGCCCCGGGACAAACACTCCCAACTATGGCTACACCTTC.

The chain has TRBV9 and TRBJ1-6; 8 nucleotides match TRBD1. Germline assignment: CDR1 SGDLS and CDR2 YYNGEE. CDR3 length: 15 amino acids. J was trimmed by 6 bases and V by 2 bases; bases with no gene match: 4. The CDR3 here is CASSVLDRGNSPLHF. The CDR3 DNA is TGTGCCAGCAGCGTTTTAGACAGGGGTAATTCACCCCTCCACTTT.

Ten or more counts support this clone. The chain carries TRBV6-2 or TRBV6-3 and TRBJ2-1, with D perhaps matching TRBD1 or TRBD2 (5 bases each). Germline V gene lookup returns CDR1 MNHEY and CDR2 SVGEGT. V lost 6 bases and J lost 0, with 12 bases in between. This CDR3 has 15 residues. This chain's CDR3 is CASSRYGGSYNEQFF. CDR3 bases: TGTGCCAGCAGCCGCTATGGGGGCTCCTACAATGAGCAGTTCTTC.

The DNA of the CDR3 is TGTGCCAGCAGCGTAGGGGGCTTCCGTAGCACAGATACGCAGTATTTT. This translates into CASSVGGFRSTDTQYF. The chain has TRBV9 and TRBJ2-3; tentatively, D is TRBD1 (5 bases). Trimming left V 0 bases short and J 0 bases short, with 11 bases between. The CDR3 length is 16 residues. CDR1 and CDR2 from the germline V gene are SGDLS and YYNGEE. Supplemented by reference TRBV9 and TRBJ2-3, the full variable domain reads DSGVTQTPKHLITATGQRVTLRCSPRSGDLSVYWYQQSLDQGLQFLIQYYNGEERAKGNILERFSAQQFPDLHSELNLSSLELGDSALYFCASSVGGFRSTDTQYFGPGTRLTVL.

In this sample, this clone turned up a few times. This chain uses TRBV19 with TRBJ2-1, with TRBD1 matching 7 bases. V lost 3 bases, J lost 4 bases, and 6 bases stayed unmatched. The CDR3 is 15 amino acids. Germline loops: CDR1 LNHDA, CDR2 SQIVND (reference sequence). The CDR3 bases are TGTGCCAGTAGTATCGGGACAGCTATTTACAATGAGCAGTTCTTC. It is translated as CASSIGTAIYNEQFF.

A few counts support this clone. V is TRBV6-1 and J is TRBJ1-6, with D perhaps matching TRBD1 (6 bases). The CDR3 extends over 14 amino acids. Per germline, CDR1 MNHNS and CDR2 SASEGT. Trimming stripped 5 bases from V and 10 bases from J, with 15 bases between. The CDR3 nucleotides are TGTGCCAGCAGTAAACAGGGAGGTGGGTCACCCCTCCACTTT. It specifies CASSKQGGGSPLHF.

The chain combines TRBV6-2 or TRBV6-3 with TRBJ1-2; D ambiguous. V lost 0 bases, J lost 6 bases, and 5 bases lay in between. CDR3 length equals 12 residues. Germline values: CDR1 MNHEY, CDR2 SVGEGT. The CDR3 loop reads CASSYSADGYTF. CDR3 in DNA: TGTGCCAGCAGTTACTCAGCGGATGGCTACACCTTC.

This clone was counted ten times or more. Likely a read error: the CDR3 ends without its conserved phenylalanine or tryptophan. The chain links TRBV6-5 to TRBJ2-7; TRBD1 is a possible D gene (5 bases). V was pared by 2 bases and J by 5 bases, with 10 bases between. This CDR3 is 13 amino acids long. Germline CDR1 MNHEY, CDR2 SVGAGI. CDR3 coding DNA: TGTGCCAGCAGTTACCAGGGTAACGACGAGCAGTACTCC. Amino acid sequence: CASSYQGNDEQYS.

This clone was observed a few times. The chain's CDR3 is CASWEPISYNEQFF. The CDR3 DNA reads TGTGCCAGCTGGGAACCGATCTCCTACAATGAGCAGTTCTTC. This chain links TRBV6-4 with TRBJ2-1; D remains ambiguous. CDR1 MRHNA and CDR2 SNTAGT come from the germline V gene. V was trimmed by 8 bases and J by 0 bases, leaving 11 bases between them. CDR3 length: 14 amino acids.

This clone turned up a few times. The chain employs TRBV27 and TRBJ1-5, with TRBD1 as a possible D gene (5 bases). CDR1 is MNHEY and CDR2 is SMNVEV in the germline V gene (reference sequence). The CDR3 contains 14 residues. V lost 6 bases and J lost 0, with 9 bases in between. CDR3 nucleotides: TGTGCCAGCAGGGACACCCATAGCAATCAGCCCCAGCATTTT. This translates into CASRDTHSNQPQHF.

This clone was seen at least ten times. The chain carries TRBV6-4 and TRBJ2-1; D could derive from TRBD1 or TRBD2 (5 bases each). The V end lost 4 bases, the J end lost 5 bases, and 9 bases lay between the germline ends. This CDR3 has 13 residues. Germline assignment: CDR1 MRHNA and CDR2 SNTAGT. CDR3: CASSGGENNEQFF. Written as DNA, the CDR3 is TGTGCCAGCAGTGGAGGGGAGAACAATGAGCAGTTCTTC.

Concerning this clone: This may arise from a read error, as a much more abundant clone is one base away. This chain connects TRBV5-5 to TRBJ2-1; TRBD1 aligns across 7 bases. Germline loops: CDR1 SGHKS, CDR2 YYEKEE (reference sequence). This CDR3 has 15 amino acids. The CDR3 sequence: CTSSLGTGASDEQFF. The CDR3 region has the DNA TGTACCAGCAGCTTGGGAACAGGGGCGTCCGATGAGCAGTTCTTC.

Many counts were recorded for this clone. V usage is TRBV9 and J usage is TRBJ2-1, with 9 bases fitting TRBD1. The CDR3 runs to 16 residues. The V gene's germline CDR1 is SGDLS and CDR2 YYNGEE. V shed 3 bases, J shed 1 base, and the junction held 5 bases outside the gene matches. As DNA, the CDR3 is TGTGCCAGCAGCGGCGAGACAGGGGGTTCCTACAATGAGCAGTTCTTC. Its protein is CASSGETGGSYNEQFF. Full variable domain (outside the CDR3, taken from reference TRBV9 and TRBJ2-1): DSGVTQTPKHLITATGQRVTLRCSPRSGDLSVYWYQQSLDQGLQFLIQYYNGEERAKGNILERFSAQQFPDLHSELNLSSLELGDSALYFCASSGETGGSYNEQFFGPGTRLTVL.

The chain carries TRBV7-3 and TRBJ2-1; D not certain. The V end lost 2 bases, the J end lost 4 bases, and 6 bases lay between the germline ends. The CDR3 is 13 amino acids. Germline V gene data show CDR1 as SGHTA and CDR2 as FQGTGA. CDR3 sequence: CASSLYNYNEQFF. CDR3 sequence (DNA): TGTGCCAGCAGCTTATATAATTACAATGAGCAGTTCTTC.

This chain connects TRBV20-1 to TRBJ1-1, with a possible D match to TRBD1 (6 bases). Between the trimmed V and J ends, which lost 7 bases and 0 bases, there was a span of 15 bases. Germline-derived CDR1 and CDR2 are DFQATT and SNEGSKA (reference sequence). The CDR3 runs to 14 residues. The CDR3 DNA follows: TGCAGTGTCGGGGGCAGAGGCATGAACACTGAAGCTTTCTTT. It yields the protein CSVGGRGMNTEAFF.

The CDR3 nucleotides are TGTGCCAGCAAGACGGGGGGGTACCAAGAGACCCAGTACTTC. Protein product: CASKTGGYQETQYF. This chain links TRBV6-4 with TRBJ2-5; the match to TRBD2 covers 8 bases. The germline CDR1 and CDR2 sequences are MRHNA and SNTAGT. The CDR3 has 14 residues. V shed 7 bases and J 0 bases; nucleotides not matched to a gene: 4.

Notes on this clone: The sample has other DNA sequences that encode this CDR3 too. V usage is TRBV18 and J usage is TRBJ1-1; D gene ambiguous. The CDR3 loop spans 13 amino acids. V lost 1 base, J lost 4 bases, and 7 bases lay in between. The germline V gene encodes CDR1 KGHSH and CDR2 LQKENI. The chain's CDR3 is CASSPQGGTEAFF. For the CDR3, the DNA is TGTGCCAGCTCACCACAGGGAGGCACTGAAGCTTTCTTT.

The rearrangement uses TRBV7-3 and TRBJ2-7; D is unresolved. The CDR3 is 13 amino acids. Germline loops: CDR1 SGHTA, CDR2 FQGTGA. V lost 0 bases and J 5 bases, leaving 8 bases between the germline ends. CDR3 DNA sequence: TGTGCCAGCAGCTTAACCTACAGTGACGAGCAGTACTTC. Translated, it gives CASSLTYSDEQYF.

This clone was found a few times. The genes are TRBV12-5 and TRBJ2-5; 10 nucleotides match TRBD1. The germline CDR1 and CDR2 sequences are LGHNT and FRNRAP. J was trimmed by 4 bases and V by 1 base; bases with no gene match: 0. The CDR3 runs 14 residues. The CDR3 region has the DNA TGTGCTAGTGGTTTGGGACAGGGGGCAGAGACCCAGTACTTC. Translation gives CASGLGQGAETQYF.

This clone was seen only a few times. A much larger clone differs by one base, so this may be a read error. The chain joins TRBV4-1 to TRBJ2-1; D is possibly TRBD2 (5 bases). The germline V gene encodes CDR1 MGHRA and CDR2 YSYEKL. The CDR3 length is 16 residues. The CDR3 sequence: CASSQDESSWYNKQFF. The DNA of the CDR3 is TGCGCCAGCAGCCAAGATGAATCTAGCTGGTACAATAAGCAGTTCTTC.

The CDR3 spells CASSQGTDEQYF. CDR3 DNA sequence: TGTGCCAGCAGCCAAGGGACAGATGAGCAGTACTTC. The V and J genes are TRBV3-1 and TRBJ2-7, with D perhaps TRBD1 (6 bases). Germline V lookup: CDR1 LGHDT, CDR2 YNNKEL (reference sequence). This CDR3 has 12 amino acids. V dropped 1 base and J dropped 7 bases, with 8 bases sitting between them.

The rearrangement uses TRBV11-3 and TRBJ2-7; D might be TRBD1 (6 bases). The germline CDR1 and CDR2 sequences are SGHNT and YENEEA. The CDR3 is made up of 15 amino acids. V was trimmed by 5 bases and J by 10 bases, leaving 24 bases between them. CDR3 DNA sequence: TGTGCCAGCAGCGATAGTGGGGGCCCCCCCTACGGTCAGTACTTC. Translated, it gives CASSDSGGPPYGQYF.

The chain employs TRBV11-3 and TRBJ1-1; a possible D gene is TRBD1 (5 bases). V was cut by 0 bases and J by 6 bases, with 17 bases left in between. This CDR3 has 16 residues. Germline V gene lookup returns CDR1 SGHNT and CDR2 YENEEA. In nucleotides, the CDR3 is TGTGCCAGCAGCTTAGATGGGGGTGATAAAACAGCTGAAGCTTTCTTT. It translates to CASSLDGGDKTAEAFF. The whole variable domain, remainder taken from reference TRBV11-3 and TRBJ1-1, is EAGVVQSPRYKIIEKKQPVAFWCNPISGHNTLYWYLQNLGQGPELLIRYENEEAVDDSQLPKDRFSAERLKGVDSTLKIQPAELGDSAVYLCASSLDGGDKTAEAFFGQGTRLTVV.

This clone was counted only a few times. The V and J genes are TRBV27 and TRBJ1-1, with a possible D match to TRBD1 (6 bases). The CDR3 spans 14 residues. Trimming removed 4 bases at V and 0 bases at J, with 9 bases between. Germline-derived CDR1 and CDR2 are MNHEY and SMNVEV (reference sequence). The CDR3 region has the DNA TGTGCCAGCAGTTCACAGGGCATGAACACTGAAGCTTTCTTT. Amino acid sequence: CASSSQGMNTEAFF.

This clone was observed many times. The gene calls are TRBV27 and TRBJ1-5; 10 nucleotides line up with TRBD1. Per germline, CDR1 MNHEY and CDR2 SMNVEV (reference sequence). With 6 bases clipped from V and 4 bases from J, the junction kept 3 bases outside the gene matches. This CDR3 has 14 amino acids. Written as DNA, the CDR3 is TGTGCCAGCAGAGGACAGGGGGTAAATCAGCCCCAGCATTTT. As protein: CASRGQGVNQPQHF.

The V gene is TRBV20-1, the J gene TRBJ1-1; the D is unclear. The V and J ends lost 1 base and 4 bases respectively, with 22 bases between them. This CDR3 region has 17 residues. CDR1 and CDR2 (germline): DFQATT, SNEGSKA (reference sequence). CDR3 nucleotide sequence: TGCAGTGCTAGAGCGGGTAGTTGGTCCTCTTTGGGCACTGAAGCTTTCTTT. It codes for CSARAGSWSSLGTEAFF.